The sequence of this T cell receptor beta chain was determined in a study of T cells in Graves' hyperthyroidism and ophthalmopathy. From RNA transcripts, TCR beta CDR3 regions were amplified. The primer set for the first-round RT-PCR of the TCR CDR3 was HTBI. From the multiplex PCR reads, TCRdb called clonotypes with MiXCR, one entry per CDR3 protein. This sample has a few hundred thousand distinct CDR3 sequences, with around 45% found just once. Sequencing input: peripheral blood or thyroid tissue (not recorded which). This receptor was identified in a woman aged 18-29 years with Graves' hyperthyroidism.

This CDR3 is CASSGAGGSGETQYF. In DNA, the CDR3 is TGTGCCAGCAGTGGAGCGGGTGGTAGCGGAGAGACCCAGTACTTC. The chain links TRBV2 to TRBJ2-5, with a weak D call TRBD2 (6 bases). This CDR3 contains 15 residues. V was shortened by 4 bases and J by 4 bases, with 16 bases between the two germline ends. Germline lookup yields CDR1 SNHLY and CDR2 FYNNEI.